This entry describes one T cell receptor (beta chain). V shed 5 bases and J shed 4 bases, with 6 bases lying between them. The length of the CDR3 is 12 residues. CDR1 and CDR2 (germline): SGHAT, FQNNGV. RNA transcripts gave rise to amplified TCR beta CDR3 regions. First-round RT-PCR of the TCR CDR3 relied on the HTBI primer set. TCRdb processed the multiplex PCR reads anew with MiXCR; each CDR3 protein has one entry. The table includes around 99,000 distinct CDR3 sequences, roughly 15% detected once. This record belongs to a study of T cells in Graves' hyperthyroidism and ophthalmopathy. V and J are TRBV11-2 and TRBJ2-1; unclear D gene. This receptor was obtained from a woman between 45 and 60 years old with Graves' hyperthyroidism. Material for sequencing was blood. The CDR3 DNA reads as TGTGCCAGCAGCACATCATACAATGAGCAGTTCTTC. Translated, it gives CASSTSYNEQFF.